This section outlines one T cell receptor (beta chain) sequence together with its context. The protocol was immunoSEQ multiplex PCR, while the TCRdb copy is restricted to in-frame clones and leaves out a portion. The sample carries 130,000 or so clones, over 80% recorded once. CDR1 is MNHEY, CDR2 SMNVEV, per germline (reference sequence). V lost 3 bases and J 5 bases, leaving 8 bases between the germline ends. The CDR3 is made up of 13 amino acids. These data originate in a study of blood T cell repertoires in COVID-19. Study-level information: T cells, B-cell-depleted T cells, or PBMCs supplied cDNA or gDNA.

This sequence was found in a man aged 55-75 years with active or convalescent COVID-19. The specimen sequenced was peripheral blood. The chain employs TRBV27 and TRBJ1-5, with no clear D. CDR3 loop: CASSFYGDQPQHF. Here the CDR3 DNA reads TGTGCCAGCAGTTTTTACGGTGATCAGCCCCAGCATTTT.